Presented here are 20 T cell receptor beta chains from one specimen sequenced in a study of long-term antiretroviral therapy in people with HIV. The run of the v3.0 immunoSEQ assay was at survey level. Assay: immunoSEQ multiplex PCR; the TCRdb copy retains only in-frame clones and omits some. The sample shows fewer than 15,000 clones, 75% to 85% of them seen only once. This sample comprised unsorted PBMCs, obtained 3.4 years after starting antiretroviral therapy. Receptors were obtained from a man aged 40-50 years with HIV.

This rearrangement joins TRBV9 to TRBJ2-2, with 7 bases matching TRBD1. Per germline, CDR1 SGDLS and CDR2 YYNGEE. V dropped 0 bases and J dropped 4; count of bases not matched to a gene: 21. The length of the CDR3 is 21 residues. The CDR3 spells CASSVESNHQTGETGTGELFF. The DNA of the CDR3 is TGTGCCAGCAGCGTAGAGTCAAATCACCAAACAGGGGAGACCGGCACCGGGGAGCTGTTTTTT.

This clone appeared a few times. The CDR3, as DNA: TGCGCCAGCAGCTTGGCCGGACAGATCCTATCCGAAGCTTTCTTT. It encodes CASSLAGQILSEAFF. The chain couples TRBV5-1 to TRBJ1-1; perhaps TRBD1 as D (6 bases). From germline, CDR1 is SGHRS and CDR2 YFSETQ. There are 15 residues in the CDR3. V shed 0 bases and J shed 8 bases, with 17 bases lying between them.

The V call is TRBV19, the J call TRBJ2-1; 15 bases fit TRBD2. The trim removed 4 bases at V and 0 bases at J, leaving 4 bases unmatched. Germline lookup yields CDR1 LNHDA and CDR2 SQIVND (reference sequence). This CDR3 region has 18 residues. The CDR3 DNA reads TGTGCCAGTAGTAGGGGACTAGCGGGAGGATTCTCCTACAATGAGCAGTTCTTC. This codes for CASSRGLAGGFSYNEQFF.

This sequence joins TRBV7-8 and TRBJ2-4, with TRBD2 as a possible D gene (6 bases). Germline loops: CDR1 SGHVS, CDR2 FQNEAQ. V gave up 3 bases and J gave up 4 bases, with 13 bases separating them. The CDR3 runs 15 residues. CDR3 region: CASSFDGSRKNIQYF. As DNA, the CDR3 is TGTGCCAGCAGCTTCGACGGGAGCCGGAAAAACATTCAGTACTTC.

V gene TRBV7-9 combines with J gene TRBJ2-2; D is unresolved. V was pared by 7 bases and J by 4 bases, with 10 bases between. CDR1 and CDR2 from the germline V gene are SEHNR and FQNEAQ (reference sequence). This CDR3 is built from 13 residues. The CDR3 loop reads CASTKSSTGELFF. In DNA form, the CDR3 reads TGTGCCAGCACCAAGAGTTCCACCGGGGAGCTGTTTTTT.

This clone was counted a few times. The rearrangement joins TRBV11-2 to TRBJ2-5; D remains unclear. This CDR3 is 14 amino acids long. Looked up from germline, CDR1 is SGHAT and CDR2 is FQNNGV. Trimming took 3 bases from V and 2 from J, leaving 10 bases between them. Here the CDR3 DNA reads TGTGCCAGCAGCTTCCCTGACGGGCAAGAGACCCAGTACTTC. Protein sequence: CASSFPDGQETQYF.

J is TRBJ2-7 and V is TRBV7-8; TRBD2 matches 11 bases. Germline-derived CDR1 and CDR2 are SGHVS and FQNEAQ. The CDR3 contains 21 residues. V gave up 1 base and J gave up 1 base; unmatched junction bases: 18. CDR3 residues: CASSLVRGRLAGGLRSYEQYF. The CDR3 region has the DNA TGTGCCAGCAGCTTAGTCCGGGGTAGGCTAGCGGGAGGTCTTAGGTCCTACGAGCAGTACTTC.

J is TRBJ2-1 and V is TRBV18; the match to TRBD2 covers 9 bases. Germline V gene data show CDR1 as KGHSH and CDR2 as LQKENI. The CDR3 runs 15 residues. V gave up 6 bases and J gave up 10 bases; unmatched junction bases: 13. The CDR3 nucleotides are TGTGCCAGCTCGATGACTAGCGGCGGAATCCGGGAGCAGTTCTTC. Its translation is CASSMTSGGIREQFF.

This clone occurred once. The chain combines TRBV25-1 with TRBJ1-4, with 7 bases aligning to TRBD1. J was trimmed by 9 bases and V by 1 base; bases with no gene match: 8. Germline assignment: CDR1 MGHDK and CDR2 SYGVNS. The CDR3 has 15 residues. The chain's CDR3 is CASSEWRTGDQKLFF. In DNA, the CDR3 is TGTGCCAGCAGTGAATGGCGGACAGGAGATCAAAAACTGTTTTTT.

V usage is TRBV7-3 and J usage is TRBJ2-2; 7 positions match TRBD1. There are 13 residues in the CDR3. V gave up 4 bases and J gave up 6 bases; unmatched junction bases: 2. Germline loops: CDR1 SGHTA, CDR2 FQGTGA. The CDR3 DNA reads TGTGCCAGCAGCTCAACAGGGGCCGGGGAGCTGTTTTTT. This codes for CASSSTGAGELFF. The whole variable domain, filled in from reference TRBV7-3 and TRBJ2-2, reads GAGVSQTPSNKVTEKGKYVELRCDPISGHTALYWYRQSLGQGPEFLIYFQGTGAADDSGLPNDRFFAVRPEGSVSTLKIQRTERGDSAVYLCASSSTGAGELFFGEGSRLTVL.

This clone was observed a single time. The chain links TRBV28 to TRBJ1-5; D call uncertain. Germline CDR1 is MDHEN and CDR2 is SYDVKM. Between the trimmed V and J ends, which lost 1 base and 9 bases, there was a span of 4 bases. The CDR3 loop spans 11 amino acids. The CDR3 loop reads CASSLYPPQHF. In DNA, the CDR3 is TGTGCCAGCAGTTTATATCCGCCCCAGCATTTT.

This clone is medium-sized (0.01 to 0.1%) by share. The V and J genes are TRBV15 and TRBJ2-5; 11 bases agree with TRBD1. The germline V gene has CDR1 LNHNV and CDR2 YYDKDF (reference sequence). The CDR3 is 14 amino acids. V shed 4 bases, J shed 5 bases, and the junction held 3 bases outside the gene matches. CDR3 coding DNA: TGTGCCACCAGCACGGACAGGGGGCTGGAGACCCAGTACTTC. Protein sequence: CATSTDRGLETQYF.

This clone was detected only once. This chain joins TRBV18 and TRBJ1-1; 9 nucleotides agree with TRBD1. Unmatched junction bases numbered 9, after V lost 6 bases and J lost 4 bases. CDR1 is KGHSH, CDR2 LQKENI, per germline. The CDR3 is 15 residues long. The CDR3 DNA sequence: TGTGCCAGCTCGATAGCCCGGGACAGGGTCACTGAAGCTTTCTTT. This gives the protein CASSIARDRVTEAFF.

The chain links TRBV7-3 to TRBJ1-1; the D gene is possibly TRBD1 (6 bases). The CDR3 has 14 amino acids. The V and J ends lost 2 bases and 5 bases respectively, with 12 bases between them. Germline V gene data show CDR1 as SGHTA and CDR2 as FQGTGA. As DNA, the CDR3 is TGTGCCAGCAGCTTACTGGGGGCAGGGACTGAAGCTTTCTTT. Its protein product is CASSLLGAGTEAFF.

This clone has just a few counts. The chain is built from TRBV27 and TRBJ2-1, with D hard to call. The V gene lost 0 bases and the J gene lost 0 bases, with 6 bases spanning the gap. This CDR3 comprises 15 residues. Germline CDR1 MNHEY, CDR2 SMNVEV (reference sequence). The CDR3 DNA sequence: TGTGCCAGCAGTTTATCGGGATTCTCCTACAATGAGCAGTTCTTC. The encoded protein is CASSLSGFSYNEQFF.

Concerning this clone itself: A read error may produce the germline difference seen at one junction end. The rearrangement links TRBV5-6 to TRBJ2-2; D not certain. CDR1 SGHDT and CDR2 YYEEEE come from the germline V gene. The CDR3 runs to 13 residues. The DNA of the CDR3 is TGTGCCAGCACCTTGGACCCTACCGGGGAGCTGTTTTTT. This gives the protein CASTLDPTGELFF.

This clone was seen a few times. The V call is TRBV29-1, the J call TRBJ2-7; D gene uncertain. Germline assignment: CDR1 SQVTM and CDR2 ANQGSEA. This CDR3 comprises 10 residues. The V gene lost 7 bases and the J gene lost 4 bases, with 8 bases spanning the gap. CDR3 sequence: CSARDYEQYF. Here the CDR3 DNA reads TGCAGCGCTAGGGATTACGAGCAGTACTTC.

The chain carries TRBV2 and TRBJ1-4, with a possible D match to TRBD1 (6 bases). The CDR3 is 15 residues long. Deletions cut 3 bases from V and 3 bases from J, with 11 bases between. Germline-derived CDR1 and CDR2 are SNHLY and FYNNEI. The DNA for the CDR3 is TGTGCCAGCAGTGAGGGGGCAGGGTCTAATGAAAAACTGTTTTTT. It encodes CASSEGAGSNEKLFF.

The rearrangement links TRBV27 to TRBJ2-7; TRBD1 matches at 10 bases. CDR3 length: 15 amino acids. CDR1 is MNHEY and CDR2 is SMNVEV in the germline V gene (reference sequence). The junction had 4 bases not matched to a gene; V was cut back by 3 bases and J by 2 bases. The CDR3, as DNA: TGTGCCAGCAGTTTCGGGGGACAGGGGACCTACGAGCAGTACTTC. Encoded protein: CASSFGGQGTYEQYF.

The chain is built from TRBV7-6 and TRBJ2-7; the D is unclear. This CDR3 spans 12 amino acids. Germline V lookup: CDR1 SGHVS, CDR2 FNYEAQ. Trimming left V 5 bases short and J 0 bases short, with 5 bases between. This CDR3 is CASSPNSYEQYF. The CDR3 DNA sequence: TGTGCCAGCAGCCCCAACTCCTACGAGCAGTACTTC.